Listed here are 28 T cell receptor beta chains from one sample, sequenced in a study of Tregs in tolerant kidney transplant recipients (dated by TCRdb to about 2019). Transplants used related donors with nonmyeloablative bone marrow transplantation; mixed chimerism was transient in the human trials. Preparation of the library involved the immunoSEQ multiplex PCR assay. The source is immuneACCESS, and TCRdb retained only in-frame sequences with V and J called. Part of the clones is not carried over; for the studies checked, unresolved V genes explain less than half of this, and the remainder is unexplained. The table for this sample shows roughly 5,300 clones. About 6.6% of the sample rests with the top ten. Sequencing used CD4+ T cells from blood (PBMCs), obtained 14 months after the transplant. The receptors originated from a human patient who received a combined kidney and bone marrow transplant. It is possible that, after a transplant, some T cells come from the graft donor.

The part of the CDR3 DNA that was read is TGTGCCAGTAGGACAGGGGATTCGAACACTGAA. Residues: CASRTGDSNTE. The complete CDR3 sequence is CASRTGDSNTEAFF. The V and J genes are TRBV19 and TRBJ1-1, with TRBD1 matching over 8 bases. The sequenced fragment ends 3 residues before the CDR3 boundary, so the rest is inferred from the germline J gene. This CDR3 comprises 14 residues. The V and J ends lost 6 bases and 1 base, in that order; junction bases with no gene match: 4. Germline CDR1 reads LNHDA; CDR2 reads SQIVND (reference sequence).

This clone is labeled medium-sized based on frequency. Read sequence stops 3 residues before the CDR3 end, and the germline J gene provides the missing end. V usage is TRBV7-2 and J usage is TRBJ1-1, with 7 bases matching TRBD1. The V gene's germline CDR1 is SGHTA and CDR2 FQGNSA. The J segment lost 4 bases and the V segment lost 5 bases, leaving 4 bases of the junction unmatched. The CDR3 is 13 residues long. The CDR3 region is CASSPGQSTEAFF. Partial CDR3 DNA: TGTGCCAGCAGCCCGGGACAGAGCACTGAA.

The DNA read from the CDR3 is TGTGCCAGTAACGACCCAGGACAGCATTTCTATGGC. Its translation is CASNDPGQHFYG. The whole CDR3 protein is CASNDPGQHFYGYTF. J is TRBJ1-2 and V is TRBV19; tentatively, D is TRBD1 (6 bases). The DNA ends 3 residues before the CDR3 does, and the rest of the CDR3 is filled in from the germline J gene. The CDR3 consists of 15 residues. With 7 bases removed from V and 4 bases from J, the gap between germline ends came to 19 bases. The germline V gene has CDR1 LNHDA and CDR2 SQIVND (reference sequence).

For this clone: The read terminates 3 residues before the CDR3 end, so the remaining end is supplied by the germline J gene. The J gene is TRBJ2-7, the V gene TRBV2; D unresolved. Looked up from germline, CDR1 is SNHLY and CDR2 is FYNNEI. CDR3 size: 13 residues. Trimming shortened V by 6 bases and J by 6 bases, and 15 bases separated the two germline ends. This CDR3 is CASSGSVGVEQYF. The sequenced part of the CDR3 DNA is TGTGCCAGCAGCGGATCGGTGGGCGTCGAG.

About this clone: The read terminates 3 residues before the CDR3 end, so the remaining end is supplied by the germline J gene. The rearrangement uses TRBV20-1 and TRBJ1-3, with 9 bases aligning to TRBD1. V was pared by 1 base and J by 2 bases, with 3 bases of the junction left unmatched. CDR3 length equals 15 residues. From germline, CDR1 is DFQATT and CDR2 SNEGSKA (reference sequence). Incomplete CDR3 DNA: TGCAGTGCTAGAGCCGGGACAGGGACTGGAAACACC. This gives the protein CSARAGTGTGNT. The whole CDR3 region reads CSARAGTGTGNTIYF.

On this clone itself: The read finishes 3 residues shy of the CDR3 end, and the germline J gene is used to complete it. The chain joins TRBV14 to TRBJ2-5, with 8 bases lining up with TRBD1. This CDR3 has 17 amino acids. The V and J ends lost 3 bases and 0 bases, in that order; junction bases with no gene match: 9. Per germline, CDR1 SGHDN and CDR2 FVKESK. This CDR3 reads CASSQTGVSRNQETQYF. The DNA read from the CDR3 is TGTGCCAGCAGCCAGACAGGGGTGTCCAGGAACCAAGAGACC. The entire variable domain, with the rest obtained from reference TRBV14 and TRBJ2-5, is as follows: EAGVTQFPSHSVIEKGQTVTLRCDPISGHDNLYWYRRVMGKEIKFLLHFVKESKQDESGMPNNRFLAERTGGTYSTLKVQPAELEDSGVYFCASSQTGVSRNQETQYFGPGTRLLVL.

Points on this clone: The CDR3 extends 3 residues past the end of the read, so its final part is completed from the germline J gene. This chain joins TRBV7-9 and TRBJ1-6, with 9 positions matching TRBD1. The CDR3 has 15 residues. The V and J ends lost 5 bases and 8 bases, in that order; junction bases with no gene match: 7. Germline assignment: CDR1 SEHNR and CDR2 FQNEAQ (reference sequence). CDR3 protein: CASSRRDRVDSPLHF. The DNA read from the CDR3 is TGTGCCAGCAGCCGCCGGGACAGGGTGGATTCACCC.

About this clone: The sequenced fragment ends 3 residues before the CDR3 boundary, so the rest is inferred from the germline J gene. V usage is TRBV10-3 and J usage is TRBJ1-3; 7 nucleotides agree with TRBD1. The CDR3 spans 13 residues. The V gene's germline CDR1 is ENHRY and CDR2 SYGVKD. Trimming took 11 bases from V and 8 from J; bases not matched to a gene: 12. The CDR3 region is CAVETGVGDTIYF. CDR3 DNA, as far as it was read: TGTGCCGTCGAAACAGGGGTGGGAGACACC.

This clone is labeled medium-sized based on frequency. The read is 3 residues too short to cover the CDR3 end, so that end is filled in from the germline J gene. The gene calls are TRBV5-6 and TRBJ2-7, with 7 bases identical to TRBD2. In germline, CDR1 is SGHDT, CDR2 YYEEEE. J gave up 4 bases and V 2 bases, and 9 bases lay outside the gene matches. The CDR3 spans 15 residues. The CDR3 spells CASSFLADPSYEQYF. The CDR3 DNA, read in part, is TGTGCCAGCAGCTTCCTAGCGGATCCCTCATACGAG.

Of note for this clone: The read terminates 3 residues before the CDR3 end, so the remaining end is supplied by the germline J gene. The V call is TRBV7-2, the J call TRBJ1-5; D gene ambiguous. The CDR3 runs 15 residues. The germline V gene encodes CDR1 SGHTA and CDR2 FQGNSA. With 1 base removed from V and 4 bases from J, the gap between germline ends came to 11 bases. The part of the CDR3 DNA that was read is TGTGCCAGCAGCTTAGGGCCTGGCCCGAATCAGCCC. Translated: CASSLGPGPNQP. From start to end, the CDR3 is CASSLGPGPNQPQHF.

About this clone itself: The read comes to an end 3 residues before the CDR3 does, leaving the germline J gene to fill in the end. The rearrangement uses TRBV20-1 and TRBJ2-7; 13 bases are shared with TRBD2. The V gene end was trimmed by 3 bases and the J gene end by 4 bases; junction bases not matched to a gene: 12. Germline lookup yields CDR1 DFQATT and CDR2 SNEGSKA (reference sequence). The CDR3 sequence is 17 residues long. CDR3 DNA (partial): TGCAGTGCTAGGGAATTGGGACTAGCGGGAAAAGTTTACGAG. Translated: CSARELGLAGKVYE. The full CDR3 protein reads CSARELGLAGKVYEQYF.

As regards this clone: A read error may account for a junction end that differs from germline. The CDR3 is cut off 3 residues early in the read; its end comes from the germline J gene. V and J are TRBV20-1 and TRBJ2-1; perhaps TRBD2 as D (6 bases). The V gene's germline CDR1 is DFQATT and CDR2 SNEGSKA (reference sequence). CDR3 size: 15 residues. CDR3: CSARARGLARNEQFF. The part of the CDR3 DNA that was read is TGCAGTGCAAGAGCACGGGGCCTAGCGAGGAATGAG.

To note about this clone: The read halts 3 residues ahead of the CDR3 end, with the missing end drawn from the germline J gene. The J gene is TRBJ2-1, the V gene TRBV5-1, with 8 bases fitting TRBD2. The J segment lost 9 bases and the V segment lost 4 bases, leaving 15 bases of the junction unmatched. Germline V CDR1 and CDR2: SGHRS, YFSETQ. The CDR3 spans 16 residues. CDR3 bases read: TGCGCCAGCAGCCCCCTCGACCGGGGGGGCACAGGTGAG. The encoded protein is CASSPLDRGGTGE. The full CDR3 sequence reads CASSPLDRGGTGEQFF.

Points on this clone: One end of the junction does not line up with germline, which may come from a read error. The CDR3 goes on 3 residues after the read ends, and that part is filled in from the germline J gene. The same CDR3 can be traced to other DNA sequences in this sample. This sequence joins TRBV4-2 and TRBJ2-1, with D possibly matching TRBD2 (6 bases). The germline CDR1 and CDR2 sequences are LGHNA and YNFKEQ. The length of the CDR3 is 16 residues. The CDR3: CASSQGRRGSYNEQFF. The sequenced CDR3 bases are TGCGCCAGCAGCCAAGGGCGGCGGGGCTCCTACAATGAG.

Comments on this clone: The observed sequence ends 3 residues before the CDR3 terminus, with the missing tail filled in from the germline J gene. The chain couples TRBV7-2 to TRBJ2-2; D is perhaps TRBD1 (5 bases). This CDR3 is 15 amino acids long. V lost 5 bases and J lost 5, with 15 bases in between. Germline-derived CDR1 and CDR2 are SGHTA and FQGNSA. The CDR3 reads CASSRVWGRTGELFF. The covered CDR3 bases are TGTGCCAGCAGCCGAGTATGGGGCCGAACCGGGGAG.

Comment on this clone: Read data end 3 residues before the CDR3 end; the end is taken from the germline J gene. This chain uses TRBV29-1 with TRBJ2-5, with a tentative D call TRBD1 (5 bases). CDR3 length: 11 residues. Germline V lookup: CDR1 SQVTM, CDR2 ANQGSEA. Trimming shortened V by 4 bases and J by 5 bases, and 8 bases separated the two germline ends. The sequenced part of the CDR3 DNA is TGCAGCGTTGCCAGGGTTGAGACC. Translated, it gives CSVARVET. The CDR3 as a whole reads CSVARVETQYF.

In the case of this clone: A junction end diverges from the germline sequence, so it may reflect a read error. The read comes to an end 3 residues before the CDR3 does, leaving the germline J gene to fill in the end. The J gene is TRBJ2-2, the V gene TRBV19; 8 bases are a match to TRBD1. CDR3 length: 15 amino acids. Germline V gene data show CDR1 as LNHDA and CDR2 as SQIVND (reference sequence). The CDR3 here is CASSTQGANTGGLFF. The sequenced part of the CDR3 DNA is TGTGCCAGTAGTACCCAGGGGGCGAACACCGGGGGG.

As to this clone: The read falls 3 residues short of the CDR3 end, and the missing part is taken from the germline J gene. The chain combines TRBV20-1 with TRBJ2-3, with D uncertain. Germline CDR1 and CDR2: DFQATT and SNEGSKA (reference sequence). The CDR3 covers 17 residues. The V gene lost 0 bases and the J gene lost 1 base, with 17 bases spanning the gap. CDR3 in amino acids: CSARDPRKPEGTDTQYF. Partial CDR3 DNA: TGCAGTGCTAGAGATCCACGAAAACCAGAGGGCACAGATACG.

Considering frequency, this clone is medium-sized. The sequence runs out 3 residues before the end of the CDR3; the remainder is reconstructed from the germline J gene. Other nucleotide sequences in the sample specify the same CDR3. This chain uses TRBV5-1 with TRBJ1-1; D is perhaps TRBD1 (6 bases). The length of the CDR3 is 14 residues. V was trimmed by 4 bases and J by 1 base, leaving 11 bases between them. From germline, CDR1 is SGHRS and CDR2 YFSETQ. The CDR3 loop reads CASSRRTANTEAFF. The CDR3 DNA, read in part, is TGCGCCAGCAGCCGTAGGACAGCGAACACTGAA.

CDR3 in amino acids: CASSYSGLAGEGQNEQFF. The part of the CDR3 DNA that was read is TGTGCCAGCAGTTACTCGGGCCTAGCGGGAGAGGGTCAGAATGAG. This chain uses TRBV6-7 with TRBJ2-1; 10 bases align to TRBD2. With the read ending 3 residues before the CDR3 end, the germline J gene is used to fill in that end. TRBV6-7 counts as an open reading frame of uncertain function. This CDR3 is 18 amino acids long. V lost 0 bases, J lost 7 bases, and 12 bases stayed unmatched.

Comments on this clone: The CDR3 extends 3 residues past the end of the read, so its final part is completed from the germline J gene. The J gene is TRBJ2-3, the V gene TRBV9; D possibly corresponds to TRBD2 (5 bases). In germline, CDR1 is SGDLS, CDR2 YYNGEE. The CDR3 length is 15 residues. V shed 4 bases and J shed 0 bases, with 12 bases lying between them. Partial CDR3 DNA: TGTGCCAGCAGCCTCGACTACTCTAGCACAGATACG. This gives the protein CASSLDYSSTDT. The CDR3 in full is CASSLDYSSTDTQYF. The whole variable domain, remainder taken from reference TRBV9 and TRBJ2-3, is DSGVTQTPKHLITATGQRVTLRCSPRSGDLSVYWYQQSLDQGLQFLIQYYNGEERAKGNILERFSAQQFPDLHSELNLSSLELGDSALYFCASSLDYSSTDTQYFGPGTRLTVL.

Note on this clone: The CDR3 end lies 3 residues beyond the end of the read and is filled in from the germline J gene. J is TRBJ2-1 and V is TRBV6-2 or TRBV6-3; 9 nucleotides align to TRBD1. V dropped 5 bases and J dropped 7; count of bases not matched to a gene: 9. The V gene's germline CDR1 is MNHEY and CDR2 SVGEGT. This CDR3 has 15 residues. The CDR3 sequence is CASSPPGQGGNEQFF. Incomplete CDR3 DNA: TGTGCCAGCAGTCCACCGGGACAGGGCGGAAATGAG.

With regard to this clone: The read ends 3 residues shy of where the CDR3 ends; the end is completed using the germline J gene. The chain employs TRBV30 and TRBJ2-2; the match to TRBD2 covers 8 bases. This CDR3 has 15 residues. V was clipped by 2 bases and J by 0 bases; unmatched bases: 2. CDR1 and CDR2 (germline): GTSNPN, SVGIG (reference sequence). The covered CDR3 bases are TGTGCCTGGAGTAGCGGGGGATCGAACACCGGGGAG. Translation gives CAWSSGGSNTGE. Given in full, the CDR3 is CAWSSGGSNTGELFF.

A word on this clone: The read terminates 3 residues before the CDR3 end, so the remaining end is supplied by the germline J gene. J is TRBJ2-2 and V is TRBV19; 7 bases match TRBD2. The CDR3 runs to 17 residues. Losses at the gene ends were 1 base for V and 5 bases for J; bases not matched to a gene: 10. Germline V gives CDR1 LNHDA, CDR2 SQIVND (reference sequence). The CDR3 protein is CASSIGMGGGWTGELFF. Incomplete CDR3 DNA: TGTGCCAGTAGTATAGGCATGGGCGGGGGTTGGACCGGGGAG.

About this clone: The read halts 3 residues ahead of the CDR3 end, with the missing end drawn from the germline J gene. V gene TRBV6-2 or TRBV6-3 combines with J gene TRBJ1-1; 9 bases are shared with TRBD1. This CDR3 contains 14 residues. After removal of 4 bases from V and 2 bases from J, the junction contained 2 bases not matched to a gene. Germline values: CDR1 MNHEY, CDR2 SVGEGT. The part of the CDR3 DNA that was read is TGTGCCAGCAGTTGGGGACAGGGAAACACTGAA. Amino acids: CASSWGQGNTE. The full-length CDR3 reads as CASSWGQGNTEAFF.

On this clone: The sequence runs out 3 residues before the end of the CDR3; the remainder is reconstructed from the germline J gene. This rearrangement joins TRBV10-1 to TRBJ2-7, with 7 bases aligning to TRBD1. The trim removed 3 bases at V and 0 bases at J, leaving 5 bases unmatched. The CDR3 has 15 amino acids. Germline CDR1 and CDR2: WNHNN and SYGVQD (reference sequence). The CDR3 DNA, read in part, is TGCGCCAGCAGTGACCGGGACAGCCACTCCTACGAG. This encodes CASSDRDSHSYE. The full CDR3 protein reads CASSDRDSHSYEQYF.

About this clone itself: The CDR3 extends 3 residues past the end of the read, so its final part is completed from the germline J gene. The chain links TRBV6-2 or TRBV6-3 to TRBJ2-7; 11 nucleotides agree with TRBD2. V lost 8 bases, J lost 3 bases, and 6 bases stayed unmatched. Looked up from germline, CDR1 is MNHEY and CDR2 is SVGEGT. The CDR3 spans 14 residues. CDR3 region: CASLSTSGDYEQYF. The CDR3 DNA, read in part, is TGTGCCAGCCTCTCGACTAGCGGGGACTACGAG.

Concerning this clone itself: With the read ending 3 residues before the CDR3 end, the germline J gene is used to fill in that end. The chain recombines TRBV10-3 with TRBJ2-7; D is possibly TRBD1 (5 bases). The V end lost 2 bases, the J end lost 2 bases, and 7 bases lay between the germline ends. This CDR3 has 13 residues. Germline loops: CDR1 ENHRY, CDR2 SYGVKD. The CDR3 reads CAISEQGTYEQYF. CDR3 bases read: TGTGCCATCAGTGAGCAGGGAACCTACGAG.